A single sample gave rise to the 9 T cell receptor beta chains below, sequenced in a study of molecular identifiers for immune sequencing clone quantification. Using its own MiXCR run on the PCR reads, TCRdb lists one record per CDR3 protein. The sample includes about 54,000 distinct CDR3 sequences, 25% of them seen just once. The sample taken for sequencing was naive CD8+ T cells from blood, with Jurkat cell RNA spiked in. Described subset: FACS-sorted CD8+CD4-CCR7+CD45RA+ naive T cells. These receptors all come from a human donor in good health. Some libraries in this study had Jurkat cell RNA spiked in.

V and J are TRBV5-1 and TRBJ2-1; D call uncertain. The V end was cut by 0 bases, the J end by 12 bases, with 13 bases between. The CDR3 has 13 residues. The germline V gene encodes CDR1 SGHRS and CDR2 YFSETQ. The CDR3: CASSLVGVAAQFF. The CDR3 nucleotides are TGCGCCAGCAGCTTGGTTGGCGTGGCTGCGCAGTTCTTC.

This clonotype was seen repeatedly, ten times or more. The J gene is TRBJ2-1, the V gene TRBV6-2 or TRBV6-3; D unresolved. CDR1 and CDR2 from the germline V gene are MNHEY and SVGEGT. V lost 0 bases and J 6 bases, leaving 6 bases between the germline ends. This CDR3 comprises 13 residues. CDR3 nucleotide sequence: TGTGCCAGCAGTTACTCGTGGTCCAATGAGCAGTTCTTC. Translated, it gives CASSYSWSNEQFF.

This clonotype came up a few times. CDR3 in DNA: TGTGCCAGCAGCGCACCGGACGGAGCAGATACGCAGTATTTT. Translation: CASSAPDGADTQYF. J is TRBJ2-3 and V is TRBV9; no clear D. The CDR3 covers 14 residues. V dropped 3 bases and J dropped 4 bases, with 12 bases sitting between them. The germline gives CDR1 SGDLS, CDR2 YYNGEE. Drawing the rest from reference TRBV9 and TRBJ2-3, the complete variable domain is DSGVTQTPKHLITATGQRVTLRCSPRSGDLSVYWYQQSLDQGLQFLIQYYNGEERAKGNILERFSAQQFPDLHSELNLSSLELGDSALYFCASSAPDGADTQYFGPGTRLTVL.

This clonotype was counted a single time. A much larger clone differs from this one at a single base, so this may be a read error. J is TRBJ2-7 and V is TRBV29-1, with D tentatively TRBD2 (6 bases). The germline CDR1 and CDR2 sequences are SQVTM and ANQGSEA. This CDR3 is built from 15 residues. The CDR3 DNA follows: TGCAGCGCTGAAGTCACCACGACTAGCTCCTACGAGCAGTACTTC. Encoded protein: CSAEVTTTSSYEQYF.

Comment on this clonotype: The junction differs from germline at one of its ends, possibly a read error. The V call is TRBV29-1, the J call TRBJ2-2; D possibly corresponds to TRBD1 (6 bases). From germline, CDR1 is SQVTM and CDR2 ANQGSEA. CDR3 length: 11 amino acids. The CDR3 reads CSYRATGELLF. The CDR3 DNA sequence: TGCAGCTACAGGGCCACCGGAGAGCTGTTGTTT.

As for this clonotype: This may come from a read error, since a much larger clone is one base off. This CDR3 fails to terminate in the conserved phenylalanine or tryptophan, so it likely reflects a read error. The rearrangement links TRBV7-8 to TRBJ2-5; TRBD1 is a possible D gene (6 bases). The CDR3 is 13 residues long. Trimming cost V 5 bases and J 5 bases, with 12 bases left between them. Germline V gene sequence: CDR1 SGHVS, CDR2 FQNEAQ. CDR3 coding DNA: TGTGCCAGCAGCCCACAGGGTTGGGAGACCCAGTACTTA. The encoded protein is CASSPQGWETQYL.

This clonotype was observed at least ten times. J is TRBJ2-3 and V is TRBV7-2, with D unresolved. This CDR3 has 17 residues. Germline CDR1 is SGHTA and CDR2 is FQGNSA. V lost 2 bases to trimming and J lost 5 bases, with 20 bases between them. CDR3 in DNA: TGTGCCAGCAGCTTACCCAGCGCAGTGGTTGGCGTAGATACGCAGTATTTT. The encoded protein is CASSLPSAVVGVDTQYF.

This clonotype appeared many times. This rearrangement joins TRBV28 to TRBJ2-7, with D possibly being TRBD1 (6 bases). Germline CDR1 is MDHEN and CDR2 is SYDVKM. V was trimmed by 3 bases and J by 4 bases, leaving 7 bases between them. This CDR3 is built from 12 residues. CDR3 DNA: TGTGCCAGCAGTTTTAGGGGGTACGAGCAGTACTTC. Protein sequence: CASSFRGYEQYF. Variable domain in full (rest from reference TRBV28 and TRBJ2-7): DVKVTQSSRYLVKRTGEKVFLECVQDMDHENMFWYRQDPGLGLRLIYFSYDVKMKEKGDIPEGYSVSREKKERFSLILESASTNQTSMYLCASSFRGYEQYFGPGTRLTVT.

A remark on this clonotype: This may be a read error, as it is one base from a much larger clone. This rearrangement joins TRBV29-1 to TRBJ2-3, with D perhaps matching TRBD1 (6 bases). This CDR3 has 13 residues. Germline-derived CDR1 and CDR2 are SQVTM and ANQGSEA. Trimming pared 4 bases from V and 2 bases from J, leaving 10 bases between. The CDR3 region has the DNA TGCAGCGTTGCCGGGGACACCACAGATACGCAGTATTTT. Amino acid sequence: CSVAGDTTDTQYF.